One sample yielded the 32 T cell receptor beta chains listed below, sequenced in a study of response to subunit inactivated influenza vaccine. TCRdb ran MiXCR on the RT-PCR reads and lists one entry per CDR3 protein. The repertoire includes around 480,000 distinct CDR3 sequences, approximately 11% of them detected once, and 12% sits in the top ten. The sample consisted of PBMCs from blood, taken roughly 6 weeks after vaccination. These receptors originate from a man aged 45 to 65 who received an inactivated influenza vaccine.

This clonotype was counted ten times or more. The V and J genes are TRBV13 and TRBJ2-1; D ambiguous. The CDR3 is made up of 14 amino acids. CDR1 and CDR2 (germline): PRHDT, FYEKMQ (reference sequence). The V end was cut by 6 bases, the J end by 5 bases, with 14 bases between. CDR3 sequence (DNA): TGTGCCAGCAGTCTAGAGAGGTTTAACAATGAGCAGTTCTTC. Residues: CASSLERFNNEQFF.

The CDR3 bases are TGTGCCAGCACCTCCACGGGCAGACCCCAGCATTTT. This encodes CASTSTGRPQHF. The chain links TRBV6-5 to TRBJ1-5; D is ambiguous. V lost 7 bases to trimming and J lost 10 bases, with 14 bases between them. CDR3 length: 12 amino acids. Germline lookup yields CDR1 MNHEY and CDR2 SVGAGI.

The CDR3 protein is CASSLAQGVYEQYF. The CDR3, as DNA: TGTGCCAGCAGCTTAGCACAGGGGGTCTACGAGCAGTACTTC. The chain employs TRBV7-6 and TRBJ2-7; 8 bases fit TRBD1. With V trimmed by 0 bases and J by 3 bases, 1 base remained unmatched. CDR1 is SGHVS, CDR2 FNYEAQ, per germline. The CDR3 extends over 14 amino acids.

The chain links TRBV20-1 to TRBJ1-2; D not certain. Trimming pared 2 bases from V and 5 bases from J, leaving 12 bases between. In germline, CDR1 is DFQATT, CDR2 SNEGSKA (reference sequence). The CDR3 is made up of 13 amino acids. The CDR3 nucleotides read TGCAGTGCTAGATTTAAATCCCTTTATGGCTACACCTTC. This gives the protein CSARFKSLYGYTF.

This clonotype was seen only a few times. The chain carries TRBV30 and TRBJ2-7; D not resolved. The V end was cut by 3 bases, the J end by 4 bases, with 7 bases between. The CDR3 runs to 11 residues. CDR1 and CDR2 from the germline V gene are GTSNPN and SVGIG (reference sequence). The DNA for the CDR3 is TGTGCCTGGAGAATTGGGTACGAGCAGTACTTC. Amino acids: CAWRIGYEQYF.

This clonotype has ten or more counts. This chain links TRBV30 with TRBJ2-2, with D uncertain. The CDR3 has 15 amino acids. The V gene's germline CDR1 is GTSNPN and CDR2 SVGIG (reference sequence). Trimming took 2 bases from V and 3 from J, leaving 13 bases between them. Here the CDR3 reads CAWSTEDGYTGELFF. The CDR3 DNA follows: TGTGCCTGGAGTACCGAGGACGGATACACCGGGGAGCTGTTTTTT.

This clonotype was observed at least ten times. The genes are TRBV9 and TRBJ1-1, with D hard to call. Germline lookup yields CDR1 SGDLS and CDR2 YYNGEE. The CDR3 loop spans 13 amino acids. With 3 bases removed from V and 0 bases from J, the gap between germline ends came to 6 bases. The CDR3 protein is CASSEGVNTEAFF. The CDR3 DNA is TGTGCCAGCAGCGAAGGAGTGAACACTGAAGCTTTCTTT.

This clonotype occurred a few times. In DNA, the CDR3 is TGTGCCACCAGCAGAGATCCGGATCAGCCCCAGCATTTT. Translating gives CATSRDPDQPQHF. This chain links TRBV15 with TRBJ1-5; D remains ambiguous. Germline assignment: CDR1 LNHNV and CDR2 YYDKDF (reference sequence). V lost 0 bases to trimming and J lost 5 bases, with 5 bases between them. The CDR3 spans 13 residues. Full variable domain (missing parts from reference TRBV15 and TRBJ1-5): DAMVIQNPRYQVTQFGKPVTLSCSQTLNHNVMYWYQQKSSQAPKLLFHYYDKDFNNEADTPDNFQSRRPNTSFCFLDIRSPGLGDTAMYLCATSRDPDQPQHFGDGTRLSIL.

Turning to this clonotype: A read error may account for a junction end that differs from germline. The rearrangement uses TRBV24-1 and TRBJ1-1; D call uncertain. CDR1 KGHDR and CDR2 SFDVKD come from the germline V gene. The CDR3 has 11 amino acids. CDR3 nucleotides: TGTGCCACCAATGACCGCATCTCGGGCCGTTTT. Its protein product is CATNDRISGRF.

This clonotype was seen at least ten times. The V gene is TRBV12-3 or TRBV12-4, the J gene TRBJ2-2, with unresolved D. The V end was cut by 1 base, the J end by 1 base, with 4 bases between. There are 14 residues in the CDR3. The CDR3 DNA follows: TGTGCCAGCAGTTTAGGGCAGAACACCGGGGAGCTGTTTTTT. Its protein product is CASSLGQNTGELFF.

This clonotype occurred a few times. The chain uses TRBV29-1 and TRBJ2-2; D is unresolved. The V gene lost 0 bases and the J gene lost 0 bases, with 2 bases spanning the gap. The CDR3 sequence is 13 residues long. CDR1 and CDR2 from the germline V gene are SQVTM and ANQGSEA. This CDR3 reads CSVEDANTGELFF. DNA of the CDR3: TGCAGCGTTGAAGACGCGAACACCGGGGAGCTGTTTTTT.

V is TRBV2 and J is TRBJ2-6; 7 nucleotides match TRBD1. The CDR3 runs 17 residues. With 8 bases clipped from V and 0 bases from J, the junction kept 10 bases outside the gene matches. Germline CDR1 reads SNHLY; CDR2 reads FYNNEI. This CDR3 is CASDTPGQSSGANVLTF. CDR3 sequence (DNA): TGTGCCAGCGACACTCCGGGACAGAGCTCTGGGGCCAACGTCCTGACTTTC.

The chain joins TRBV29-1 to TRBJ2-3; 11 positions match TRBD2. Per the germline V gene, CDR1 is SQVTM and CDR2 is ANQGSEA. This CDR3 comprises 15 residues. Trimming took 6 bases from V and 4 from J; bases not matched to a gene: 9. The chain's CDR3 is CSVGTSGRGADTQYF. CDR3 DNA: TGCAGCGTGGGGACTAGCGGAAGAGGGGCAGATACGCAGTATTTT.

This clonotype has only a few counts. J is TRBJ1-3 and V is TRBV10-2, with TRBD1 as a possible D gene (6 bases). Germline loops: CDR1 WSHSY, CDR2 SAAADI. Trimming pared 5 bases from V and 0 bases from J, leaving 14 bases between. The CDR3 has 16 residues. CDR3 nucleotides: TGCGCCAGCAGTCCCGACAGGACGAGCTCTGGAAACACCATATATTTT. Translating it yields CASSPDRTSSGNTIYF.

This clonotype occurred a few times. The rearrangement links TRBV12-3 or TRBV12-4 to TRBJ2-1, with D perhaps being TRBD1 or TRBD2 (5 bases each). V lost 4 bases and J 6 bases, leaving 13 bases between the germline ends. The CDR3 is 14 amino acids. CDR3 sequence reads: CASSSWVGGNEQFF. Written as DNA, the CDR3 is TGTGCCAGCAGTTCCTGGGTTGGGGGCAATGAGCAGTTCTTC.

This clonotype was seen more than once but under ten times. This chain joins TRBV10-1 and TRBJ1-4; D is undetermined. CDR1 and CDR2 (germline): WNHNN, SYGVQD (reference sequence). The ends were cut back, 3 bases at V and 6 bases at J, with 17 bases in the middle. This CDR3 has 16 amino acids. This CDR3 reads CASSEVGNGGDEKLFF. The CDR3 DNA is TGCGCCAGCAGTGAAGTCGGGAATGGAGGTGATGAAAAACTGTTTTTT.

The sample holds a few counts of this clonotype. V gene TRBV7-9 combines with J gene TRBJ1-6, with 7 bases lining up with TRBD1. Germline lookup yields CDR1 SEHNR and CDR2 FQNEAQ (reference sequence). V was clipped by 5 bases and J by 8 bases; unmatched bases: 9. This CDR3 region has 15 residues. CDR3 nucleotide sequence: TGTGCCAGCAGCCGAGGGGACAGCTACTATTCACCCCTCCACTTT. Encoded protein: CASSRGDSYYSPLHF.

This chain connects TRBV7-9 to TRBJ1-5; D ambiguous. The CDR3 consists of 14 residues. Germline CDR1 SEHNR, CDR2 FQNEAQ (reference sequence). The ends were cut back, 2 bases at V and 5 bases at J, with 10 bases in the middle. CDR3 nucleotides: TGTGCCAGCAGCTTATCCGGCTCCCATCAGCCCCAGCATTTT. Its translation is CASSLSGSHQPQHF.

This clonotype has a handful of counts. V and J are TRBV12-3 or TRBV12-4 and TRBJ2-1; tentatively, D is TRBD1 (6 bases). CDR3 length equals 13 residues. The ends were cut back, 2 bases at V and 6 bases at J, with 8 bases in the middle. CDR3 residues: CASSLSGVNEQFF. The CDR3 DNA reads as TGTGCCAGCAGTTTATCAGGGGTCAATGAGCAGTTCTTC.

This clonotype was picked up many times. V usage is TRBV24-1 and J usage is TRBJ2-7; no firm D call. Germline assignment: CDR1 KGHDR and CDR2 SFDVKD. This CDR3 comprises 13 residues. V shed 2 bases and J shed 5 bases, with 9 bases lying between them. The CDR3 DNA follows: TGTGCCACCAGTGATTCCTCCCTAGACGAGCAGTACTTC. It yields the protein CATSDSSLDEQYF.

There are a few counts of this clonotype. CDR3 coding DNA: TGTGCCAGCACTCCTGGACTAGCATACACCGGGGAGCTGTTTTTT. Amino acid sequence: CASTPGLAYTGELFF. The chain links TRBV12-3 or TRBV12-4 to TRBJ2-2; 8 bases match TRBD2. V lost 7 bases and J lost 3; bases outside the gene matches: 7. The CDR3 loop spans 15 amino acids.

This chain connects TRBV7-9 to TRBJ1-2; 7 nucleotides agree with TRBD1. Germline V gives CDR1 SEHNR, CDR2 FQNEAQ (reference sequence). This CDR3 region has 15 residues. The junction had 13 bases not matched to a gene; V was cut back by 5 bases and J by 7 bases. CDR3 nucleotides: TGTGCCAGCAGCCCAGACAGGGACCCAAGGGGTGGCTACACCTTC. As protein: CASSPDRDPRGGYTF.

CDR3 residues: CASSLVGQISGNTIYF. CDR3 sequence (DNA): TGCGCCAGCAGCTTGGTAGGACAGATCTCTGGAAACACCATATATTTT. The chain uses TRBV5-1 and TRBJ1-3; D possibly corresponds to TRBD1 (6 bases). This CDR3 spans 16 amino acids. V was cut by 0 bases and J by 0 bases, with 10 bases left in between. Looked up from germline, CDR1 is SGHRS and CDR2 is YFSETQ.

The gene calls are TRBV12-3 or TRBV12-4 and TRBJ2-2; D perhaps matches TRBD1 (6 bases). The CDR3 spans 15 residues. V was shortened by 5 bases and J by 4 bases, with 14 bases between the two germline ends. The CDR3, as DNA: TGTGCCAGCAGTGTACAGGGAGTAGGCACCGGGGAGCTGTTTTTT. This sequence encodes CASSVQGVGTGELFF.

There are many counts of this clonotype. V and J are TRBV9 and TRBJ1-2, with 7 bases aligning to TRBD1. This CDR3 has 15 residues. Trimming at V came to 4 bases and at J to 5 bases, leaving 11 bases not matched to a gene. Germline V lookup: CDR1 SGDLS, CDR2 YYNGEE. In nucleotides, the CDR3 is TGTGCCAGCAGCCGAACCGGGACAGCACCTTATGGCTACACCTTC. This translates into CASSRTGTAPYGYTF.

The sample holds a few counts of this clonotype. The chain employs TRBV9 and TRBJ2-1, with D uncertain. There are 12 residues in the CDR3. Germline V gene data show CDR1 as SGDLS and CDR2 as YYNGEE. V gave up 3 bases and J gave up 10 bases, with 11 bases separating them. This CDR3 is CASSALVGEQFF. CDR3 nucleotide sequence: TGTGCCAGCAGCGCCCTAGTAGGCGAGCAGTTCTTC.

This clonotype was detected many times. The rearrangement links TRBV27 to TRBJ1-6, with 7 bases fitting TRBD1. Losses at the gene ends were 4 bases for V and 3 bases for J; bases not matched to a gene: 3. The germline V gene encodes CDR1 MNHEY and CDR2 SMNVEV (reference sequence). The CDR3 has 15 residues. The CDR3 DNA follows: TGTGCCAGCAGTTCCTACAGGGGCTATAATTCACCCCTCCACTTT. This encodes CASSSYRGYNSPLHF.

This clonotype was seen more than once but under ten times. The rearrangement joins TRBV6-2 or TRBV6-3 to TRBJ1-5; the D is unclear. Trimming pared 5 bases from V and 2 bases from J, leaving 22 bases between. CDR3 length: 18 residues. Germline V CDR1 and CDR2: MNHEY, SVGEGT. The DNA of the CDR3 is TGTGCCAGCAGTCCTAGGCCCTTCCATCCCCTTGGCAATCAGCCCCAGCATTTT. Protein: CASSPRPFHPLGNQPQHF.

The chain couples TRBV20-1 to TRBJ2-5; 12 bases are a match to TRBD1. V was clipped by 0 bases and J by 1 base; unmatched bases: 3. Germline V lookup: CDR1 DFQATT, CDR2 SNEGSKA (reference sequence). The CDR3 is made up of 16 amino acids. The CDR3 bases are TGCAGTGCTAGAGATCGGGACAGGGGGCCCCAAGAGACCCAGTACTTC. It is translated as CSARDRDRGPQETQYF.

This clonotype appeared a few times. The chain has TRBV20-1 and TRBJ1-3, with D unclear. Germline-derived CDR1 and CDR2 are DFQATT and SNEGSKA (reference sequence). V was trimmed by 3 bases and J by 0 bases, leaving 12 bases between them. This CDR3 spans 15 amino acids. The CDR3 nucleotides are TGCAGTGCTAGCGCTAGCAGACTCTCTGGAAACACCATATATTTT. Its protein is CSASASRLSGNTIYF.

The V gene is TRBV15, the J gene TRBJ2-3; D not resolved. V was shortened by 5 bases and J by 2 bases, with 11 bases between the two germline ends. The CDR3 is 14 residues long. CDR1 and CDR2 from the germline V gene are LNHNV and YYDKDF (reference sequence). The CDR3 nucleotides read TGTGCCACCAGCCGAGTCGACTTCACAGATACGCAGTATTTT. Protein product: CATSRVDFTDTQYF.

This clonotype came up many times. This chain connects TRBV7-9 to TRBJ1-5, with D uncertain. CDR3 length equals 14 residues. Trimming pared 1 base from V and 3 bases from J, leaving 7 bases between. CDR1 is SEHNR, CDR2 FQNEAQ, per germline (reference sequence). This CDR3 reads CASSLVGDNQPQHF. CDR3 in DNA: TGTGCCAGCAGCTTAGTCGGGGACAATCAGCCCCAGCATTTT.